The 25 T cell receptor beta chains presented below share a single source sample, sequenced in a study of T cell responses to AZD1222 COVID-19 vaccine. Sequencing used immunoSEQ multiplex PCR; TCRdb keeps in-frame clones, though not all of them. The table lists roughly 120,000 clones, over 80% of them singletons. The sample in question was peripheral blood, obtained on day 0 of AZD1222 vaccination. Receptor source: an adult in good health.

This chain connects TRBV5-1 to TRBJ2-1; TRBD2 matches 10 bases. V gave up 4 bases and J gave up 3 bases; unmatched junction bases: 7. There are 16 residues in the CDR3. The germline V gene has CDR1 SGHRS and CDR2 YFSETQ. The CDR3 loop is CASSLDGTSDYNEQFF. The CDR3 DNA reads as TGCGCCAGCAGCCTAGACGGGACTAGCGACTACAATGAGCAGTTCTTC.

The chain recombines TRBV6-5 with TRBJ1-2; 9 nucleotides match TRBD1. Germline loops: CDR1 MNHEY, CDR2 SVGAGI. This CDR3 is built from 11 residues. The J segment lost 14 bases and the V segment lost 7 bases, leaving 8 bases of the junction unmatched. This chain's CDR3 is CASKGQGLSTF. The CDR3, as DNA: TGTGCCAGCAAGGGACAGGGATTATCGACCTTC.

The gene calls are TRBV6-5 and TRBJ1-1, with TRBD1 matching 10 bases. Trimming took 1 base from V and 4 from J; bases not matched to a gene: 6. The CDR3 runs 16 residues. Germline V gives CDR1 MNHEY, CDR2 SVGAGI. The CDR3 DNA follows: TGTGCCAGCAGTTACTATGGGACAGGGGCCAGCACTGAAGCTTTCTTT. This translates into CASSYYGTGASTEAFF.

This clone has a single count. V gene TRBV6-1 combines with J gene TRBJ1-2; D is uncertain. The CDR3 has 16 residues. Germline-derived CDR1 and CDR2 are MNHNS and SASEGT. Trimming stripped 4 bases from V and 5 bases from J, with 20 bases between. Here the CDR3 reads CASSARLGLTGYGYTF. As DNA, the CDR3 is TGTGCCAGCAGTGCCAGGCTTGGCTTAACGGGATATGGCTACACCTTC.

This clone appeared a single time. The chain uses TRBV3-1 (or the pseudogene TRBV3-2) and TRBJ1-1; D remains ambiguous. The length of the CDR3 is 13 residues. Trimming removed 6 bases at V and 2 bases at J, with 10 bases between. Germline lookup yields CDR1 LGHDT and CDR2 YNNKEL (reference sequence). For the CDR3, the DNA is TGTGCCAGCAGTTACGGGTCTAACACTGAAGCTTTCTTT. This encodes CASSYGSNTEAFF.

The J gene is TRBJ1-5, the V gene TRBV18, with D maybe TRBD1 (6 bases). This CDR3 region has 15 residues. Trimming stripped 4 bases from V and 0 bases from J, with 10 bases between. Per the germline V gene, CDR1 is KGHSH and CDR2 is LQKENI. The CDR3 DNA sequence: TGTGCCAGCTCACAAGGGGGGCATAGCAATCAGCCCCAGCATTTT. It translates to CASSQGGHSNQPQHF.

The chain joins TRBV10-3 to TRBJ1-5, with 8 nucleotides matching TRBD1. V was pared by 0 bases and J by 7 bases, with 5 bases of the junction left unmatched. The CDR3 totals 15 residues. Germline V lookup: CDR1 ENHRY, CDR2 SYGVKD. The CDR3 region has the DNA TGTGCCATCAGTGAGTCCTACAGGGGGAGACAGCCCCAGCATTTT. Protein product: CAISESYRGRQPQHF.

This clone showed up just once. This chain uses TRBV2 with TRBJ2-1; tentatively, D is TRBD2 (6 bases). Trimming cost V 1 base and J 2 bases, with 9 bases left between them. The CDR3 spans 15 residues. Germline V gene sequence: CDR1 SNHLY, CDR2 FYNNEI. The DNA of the CDR3 is TGTGCCAGCAGTGAAGGCGGGAACACCTACAATGAGCAGTTCTTC. This codes for CASSEGGNTYNEQFF.

This clone was counted a single time. V usage is TRBV6-6 and J usage is TRBJ1-6; D remains ambiguous. The germline CDR1 and CDR2 sequences are MNHNY and SVGAGI (reference sequence). V dropped 7 bases and J dropped 0 bases, with 13 bases sitting between them. This CDR3 has 16 residues. CDR3 sequence: CASTQGHSSYNSPLHF. The CDR3 DNA follows: TGTGCCAGCACCCAAGGGCACAGCTCCTATAATTCACCCCTCCACTTT.

The rearrangement links TRBV19 to TRBJ1-3; the D gene is possibly TRBD1 (6 bases). The CDR3 totals 19 residues. V lost 0 bases and J 0 bases, leaving 18 bases between the germline ends. CDR1 is LNHDA, CDR2 SQIVND, per germline (reference sequence). The CDR3 region is CASSIDWQGRLGSGNTIYF. In DNA form, the CDR3 reads TGTGCCAGTAGTATAGACTGGCAGGGGCGCCTTGGCTCTGGAAACACCATATATTTT.

The chain is built from TRBV7-9 and TRBJ2-1; D possibly corresponds to TRBD2 (5 bases). CDR3 length: 12 residues. Germline V gives CDR1 SEHNR, CDR2 FQNEAQ (reference sequence). V dropped 1 base and J dropped 12 bases, with 10 bases sitting between them. The DNA of the CDR3 is TGTGCCAGCAGCTTAGATCGGGGATCGCAGTTCTTC. It yields the protein CASSLDRGSQFF.

This chain links TRBV5-1 with TRBJ2-5; D gene ambiguous. This CDR3 contains 12 residues. V was shortened by 7 bases and J by 2 bases, with 9 bases between the two germline ends. CDR1 SGHRS and CDR2 YFSETQ come from the germline V gene. The CDR3 is CASRLVQETQYF. The CDR3, as DNA: TGCGCCAGCCGTCTGGTGCAAGAGACCCAGTACTTC. Filled out from reference TRBV5-1 and TRBJ2-5, the complete variable domain reads KAGVTQTPRYLIKTRGQQVTLSCSPISGHRSVSWYQQTPGQGLQFLFEYFSETQRNKGNFPGRFSGRQFSNSRSEMNVSTLELGDSALYLCASRLVQETQYFGPGTRLLVL.

This clone was recorded only once. The chain uses TRBV30 and TRBJ1-5; 7 positions match TRBD1. J was trimmed by 5 bases and V by 1 base; bases with no gene match: 8. CDR1 and CDR2 from the germline V gene are GTSNPN and SVGIG (reference sequence). The CDR3 contains 15 residues. CDR3: CAWSGVEGAYQPQHF. Here the CDR3 DNA reads TGTGCCTGGAGTGGGGTTGAGGGGGCCTATCAGCCCCAGCATTTT.

The chain employs TRBV5-4 and TRBJ1-2, with D possibly being TRBD1 (6 bases). The CDR3 extends over 15 amino acids. Trimming pared 0 bases from V and 0 bases from J, leaving 9 bases between. Germline assignment: CDR1 SGHNT and CDR2 YYREEE (reference sequence). The CDR3 bases are TGTGCCAGCAGCTTGGGACAGGCAGCTAACTATGGCTACACCTTC. It yields the protein CASSLGQAANYGYTF.

Note on this clone: Germline and junction disagree at one end, which may indicate a read error. The chain is built from TRBV7-7 and TRBJ2-2; TRBD2 is a possible D gene (6 bases). The CDR3 totals 13 residues. Germline V CDR1 and CDR2: SSHAT, FNYEAQ (reference sequence). The CDR3 here is CASSRDFRRELFF. The DNA for the CDR3 is TGTGCTAGCAGCCGGGACTTTAGGCGGGAGCTGTTTTTT.

The chain uses TRBV11-2 and TRBJ2-3; D is undetermined. Trimming pared 0 bases from V and 6 bases from J, leaving 16 bases between. CDR1 is SGHAT and CDR2 is FQNNGV in the germline V gene. This CDR3 contains 16 residues. The CDR3 protein is CASSLEAALVPDTQYF. CDR3 in DNA: TGTGCCAGCAGCTTAGAGGCGGCCCTAGTCCCCGATACGCAGTATTTT.

The chain employs TRBV7-9 and TRBJ1-2; D call uncertain. The CDR3 length is 12 residues. Germline values: CDR1 SEHNR, CDR2 FQNEAQ (reference sequence). Trimming stripped 1 base from V and 7 bases from J, with 7 bases between. For the CDR3, the DNA is TGTGCCAGCAGCTTAGACAGCAGTGGCTACACCTTC. Residues: CASSLDSSGYTF.

The V call is TRBV5-1, the J call TRBJ1-3, with D possibly TRBD1 on 5 matching bases. Trimming left V 3 bases short and J 0 bases short, with 19 bases between. Germline-derived CDR1 and CDR2 are SGHRS and YFSETQ. This CDR3 is 18 amino acids long. The CDR3 protein is CASSSLLGGSDSGNTIYF. The CDR3 nucleotides read TGCGCCAGCAGCTCCCTTTTGGGGGGGTCCGACTCTGGAAACACCATATATTTT.

This chain joins TRBV12-3 or TRBV12-4 and TRBJ2-5; the D gene could be TRBD1 or TRBD2 (5 bases each). The CDR3 is 12 residues long. V shed 5 bases and J shed 7 bases, with 11 bases lying between them. The CDR3 coding sequence is TGTGCCAGCAGTCCTATTGGGGGGACCCAGTACTTC. Its protein product is CASSPIGGTQYF.

The V and J genes are TRBV6-1 and TRBJ1-5, with D perhaps matching TRBD1 (5 bases). CDR1 is MNHNS and CDR2 is SASEGT in the germline V gene. The CDR3 runs to 16 residues. V lost 4 bases to trimming and J lost 5 bases, with 18 bases between them. CDR3 in amino acids: CASSVIPGGGDQPQHF. CDR3 DNA sequence: TGTGCCAGCAGTGTAATCCCGGGCGGGGGTGATCAGCCCCAGCATTTT.

The chain is built from TRBV9 and TRBJ1-3; D gene uncertain. Trimming pared 3 bases from V and 5 bases from J, leaving 15 bases between. The CDR3 has 15 residues. Germline assignment: CDR1 SGDLS and CDR2 YYNGEE. The CDR3: CASSDIATPRNTIYF. CDR3 DNA sequence: TGTGCCAGCAGCGACATAGCGACTCCGAGAAACACCATATATTTT.

The J gene is TRBJ1-1, the V gene TRBV7-9; 9 bases map to TRBD1. Germline-derived CDR1 and CDR2 are SEHNR and FQNEAQ (reference sequence). The CDR3 length is 14 residues. The trim removed 3 bases at V and 1 base at J, leaving 0 bases unmatched. CDR3 DNA: TGTGCCAGCAGCTTGGGACAGGGGAACACTGAAGCTTTCTTT. Protein sequence: CASSLGQGNTEAFF.

The chain joins TRBV4-2 to TRBJ1-3, with D unclear. Trimming cost V 0 bases and J 3 bases, with 6 bases left between them. The CDR3 spans 14 residues. Germline values: CDR1 LGHNA, CDR2 YNFKEQ. In DNA form, the CDR3 reads TGTGCCAGCAGCCAAGAACGGGGTGGAAACACCATATATTTT. Translation gives CASSQERGGNTIYF.

The V and J genes are TRBV5-4 and TRBJ2-7; TRBD2 is a possible D gene (5 bases). The V end lost 5 bases, the J end lost 2 bases, and 14 bases lay between the germline ends. The CDR3 runs to 14 residues. Germline V lookup: CDR1 SGHNT, CDR2 YYREEE (reference sequence). CDR3 loop: CASSPGSKPYEQYF. The CDR3 DNA follows: TGTGCCAGCAGTCCGGGATCTAAACCCTACGAGCAGTACTTC.

This rearrangement joins TRBV30 to TRBJ2-7, with 9 bases that match TRBD1. The CDR3 is 13 residues long. Germline CDR1 reads GTSNPN; CDR2 reads SVGIG (reference sequence). V dropped 1 base and J dropped 3; count of bases not matched to a gene: 1. For the CDR3, the DNA is TGTGCCTGGAGTGCGGGACAGGGCTACGAGCAGTACTTC. This codes for CAWSAGQGYEQYF.